These 10 T cell receptor beta chains share one sample of origin, sequenced in a study of CD8+ T cells in alopecia areata. Investigators isolated RNA and reverse transcribed it into cDNA to act as the sequencing template. Sequenced by immunoSEQ multiplex PCR; TCRdb stores in-frame clones only, minus some. This sample carries some 110,000 clones, roughly two fifths of them seen once, and the ten largest clones take 3.1%. Sequenced material: CD4+ T cells sorted from blood. The source is a human donor with alopecia areata.

V is TRBV30 and J is TRBJ1-1; no firm D call. V gave up 4 bases and J gave up 8 bases, with 14 bases separating them. Germline V gives CDR1 GTSNPN, CDR2 SVGIG (reference sequence). The CDR3 sequence is 12 residues long. The CDR3 region has the DNA TGTGCCTGGAATGTGGGCAGCTTAGAAGCTTTCTTT. Protein product: CAWNVGSLEAFF.

The chain carries TRBV5-1 and TRBJ2-3; TRBD2 matches 10 bases. From germline, CDR1 is SGHRS and CDR2 YFSETQ. The length of the CDR3 is 14 residues. The V gene end was trimmed by 4 bases and the J gene end by 6 bases; junction bases not matched to a gene: 5. The CDR3 reads CASSLAGELDTQYF. CDR3 coding DNA: TGCGCCAGCAGCCTAGCGGGGGAATTGGATACGCAGTATTTT. The full variable domain, completed using reference TRBV5-1 and TRBJ2-3, is KAGVTQTPRYLIKTRGQQVTLSCSPISGHRSVSWYQQTPGQGLQFLFEYFSETQRNKGNFPGRFSGRQFSNSRSEMNVSTLELGDSALYLCASSLAGELDTQYFGPGTRLTVL.

This clone came up a few times. Other nucleotide sequences in the sample specify the same CDR3. V and J are TRBV30 and TRBJ1-1, with D possibly being TRBD1 (6 bases). This CDR3 has 13 residues. V shed 0 bases and J shed 3 bases, with 8 bases lying between them. CDR1 is GTSNPN, CDR2 SVGIG, per germline (reference sequence). The CDR3: CAWSVQGDTEAFF. In nucleotides, the CDR3 is TGTGCCTGGAGTGTACAGGGTGACACTGAAGCTTTCTTT.

This chain uses TRBV27 with TRBJ2-3; D is possibly TRBD2 (5 bases). Deletions cut 3 bases from V and 2 bases from J, with 15 bases between. CDR1 MNHEY and CDR2 SMNVEV come from the germline V gene (reference sequence). CDR3 size: 16 residues. For the CDR3, the DNA is TGTGCCAGCAGTTTCAGGTCGGCGGGCTTCACAGATACGCAGTATTTT. Translation: CASSFRSAGFTDTQYF.

This rearrangement joins TRBV2 to TRBJ2-7, with D uncertain. The germline V gene encodes CDR1 SNHLY and CDR2 FYNNEI. The CDR3 sequence is 10 residues long. Trimming took off 8 bases at V and 3 bases at J, with 5 bases between the two ends. The CDR3 sequence is CASGDYEQYF. The CDR3 nucleotides are TGTGCCAGCGGGGACTACGAGCAGTACTTC.

This chain uses TRBV28 with TRBJ2-6, with D perhaps matching TRBD2 (6 bases). Germline values: CDR1 MDHEN, CDR2 SYDVKM. The CDR3 sequence is 16 residues long. The V end lost 2 bases, the J end lost 2 bases, and 10 bases lay between the germline ends. The DNA for the CDR3 is TGTGCCAGCAGTTTAGGGACTCGTGCTGGGGCCAACGTCCTGACTTTC. Residues: CASSLGTRAGANVLTF.

The V call is TRBV29-1, the J call TRBJ1-2; D is ambiguous. Germline CDR1 reads SQVTM; CDR2 reads ANQGSEA. The CDR3 has 12 amino acids. V shed 3 bases and J shed 3 bases, with 8 bases lying between them. CDR3 sequence: CSVDWGDYGYTF. CDR3 DNA: TGCAGCGTTGATTGGGGAGACTATGGCTACACCTTC. Together with reference TRBV29-1 and TRBJ1-2, the CDR3 gives the full variable domain: SAVISQKPSRDICQRGTSLTIQCQVDSQVTMMFWYRQQPGQSLTLIATANQGSEATYESGFVIDKFPISRPNLTFSTLTVSNMSPEDSSIYLCSVDWGDYGYTFGSGTRLTVV.

This chain joins TRBV20-1 and TRBJ2-7; D is uncertain. Germline V gives CDR1 DFQATT, CDR2 SNEGSKA (reference sequence). Trimming removed 4 bases from V and 7 bases from J, with 11 bases in between. The CDR3 is made up of 11 amino acids. CDR3: CSAKSDYEQYF. The DNA of the CDR3 is TGCAGTGCTAAGTCGGATTATGAGCAGTACTTC.

The rearrangement links TRBV29-1 to TRBJ1-4; D may be TRBD1 (5 bases). Trimming shortened V by 4 bases and J by 12 bases, and 18 bases separated the two germline ends. Germline CDR1 and CDR2: SQVTM and ANQGSEA. The length of the CDR3 is 13 residues. CDR3: CSVVTAGSRELFF. CDR3 in DNA: TGCAGCGTTGTGACGGCAGGGAGCCGGGAACTGTTTTTT.

This clone was counted a few times. The rearrangement links TRBV4-3 to TRBJ2-5; D is unresolved. Germline assignment: CDR1 LGHNA and CDR2 YSLEER. V gave up 4 bases and J gave up 4 bases, with 13 bases separating them. This CDR3 contains 14 residues. CDR3 sequence: CASSRSATGETQYF. The CDR3 DNA sequence: TGCGCCAGCAGCCGCTCTGCAACCGGAGAGACCCAGTACTTC.